The clone carrying this T cell receptor beta chain has only a few counts. As yet, its antigen is unknown. In the PCR, 60 Vbeta and 13 Jbeta primers were used. The data were produced by immunoSEQ multiplex PCR, yet TCRdb's version contains in-frame clones alone and is incomplete. The sample yields 150,000 to 200,000 clones, about an eighth seen once. This entry comes from a study of cytomegalovirus exposure and HLA in healthy donors. Study-level points and caveats: Reportedly, cytomegalovirus status was diagnosed with high sensitivity and specificity. Sequencing had likely introduced a cluster of highly shared sequence variants as an artifact.

CDR1 is SGHKS and CDR2 is YYEKEE in the germline V gene (reference sequence). The CDR3 extends over 16 amino acids. Trimming took 4 bases from V and 8 from J; bases not matched to a gene: 15. This receptor was identified in a man aged 50-59 years in good health and CMV-seropositive. V usage is TRBV5-5 and J usage is TRBJ1-2; the match to TRBD1 covers 9 bases. The sequencing input was PBMCs. In DNA form, the CDR3 reads TGTGCCAGCAGCCCGACGCGGACAGGGGACCGCAGAGGCTACACCTTC. It specifies CASSPTRTGDRRGYTF.